Shown below are 7 T cell receptor beta chains from a single sample sequenced in a study of T cell responses to AZD1222 COVID-19 vaccine. Using immunoSEQ multiplex PCR, the repertoire was profiled, and TCRdb retains in-frame clones only, with some absent. The table records some 60,000 clones, more than 60% of them present only once. The sequenced sample was peripheral blood, obtained 28 days after the second AZD1222 dose. All receptors derive from an adult who received the AZD1222 COVID-19 vaccine.

This chain links TRBV5-1 with TRBJ1-1; TRBD1 agrees at 7 bases. The CDR3 extends over 15 amino acids. Looked up from germline, CDR1 is SGHRS and CDR2 is YFSETQ. V shed 4 bases and J 3 bases; nucleotides not matched to a gene: 9. This CDR3 is CASSPLQGMDTEAFF. As DNA, the CDR3 is TGCGCCAGCAGCCCCCTACAGGGGATGGACACTGAAGCTTTCTTT.

This clone came up a few times. The chain has TRBV7-3 and TRBJ1-1; D not resolved. The CDR3 length is 13 residues. Per germline, CDR1 SGHTA and CDR2 FQGTGA. The ends were cut back, 6 bases at V and 6 bases at J, with 14 bases in the middle. In DNA, the CDR3 is TGTGCCAGCAGGTTGGGTGGTAACGCTGAAGCTTTCTTT. Translating it yields CASRLGGNAEAFF.

This chain links TRBV6-7 with TRBJ2-2, with 9 positions matching TRBD1. TRBV6-7 is filed as an ORF, its function uncertain. The J segment lost 4 bases and the V segment lost 2 bases, leaving 5 bases of the junction unmatched. The CDR3 length is 16 residues. CDR3 nucleotides: TGTGCCAGCAGTTACCGGGACAGGGAAAGCACCGGGGAGCTGTTTTTT. Amino acids: CASSYRDRESTGELFF.

This clone was seen only a few times. Other nucleotide sequences in the sample specify the same CDR3. The V gene is TRBV7-3, the J gene TRBJ1-3; no clear D. CDR3 length equals 13 residues. Germline CDR1 and CDR2: SGHTA and FQGTGA. Trimming pared 4 bases from V and 3 bases from J, leaving 7 bases between. CDR3 sequence (DNA): TGTGCCAGCAGCTCCACCCATGGAAACACCATATATTTT. Translating it yields CASSSTHGNTIYF.

This chain joins TRBV2 and TRBJ1-6; tentatively, D is TRBD1 (6 bases). V gave up 5 bases and J gave up 0 bases, with 8 bases separating them. The CDR3 is made up of 15 amino acids. Germline values: CDR1 SNHLY, CDR2 FYNNEI. The CDR3 here is CASSTDSSYNSPLHF. The CDR3 DNA follows: TGTGCCAGCAGTACGGACAGCTCCTATAATTCACCCCTCCACTTT.

This clone has a single count. J is TRBJ1-6 and V is TRBV3-1 (or the pseudogene TRBV3-2), with D unresolved. Germline-derived CDR1 and CDR2 are LGHDT and YNNKEL (reference sequence). The V end was cut by 1 base, the J end by 9 bases, with 1 base between. CDR3 length: 11 amino acids. CDR3 sequence: CASSQGSPLHF. CDR3 bases: TGTGCCAGCAGCCAAGGTTCACCCCTCCACTTT.

The chain links TRBV25-1 to TRBJ1-6; D uncertain. The CDR3 consists of 15 residues. V lost 5 bases and J lost 0, with 8 bases in between. Germline V CDR1 and CDR2: MGHDK, SYGVNS. CDR3 in DNA: TGTGCCAGCAGTTTGTCGAGCTCCTATAATTCACCCCTCCACTTT. This encodes CASSLSSSYNSPLHF.